This T cell receptor beta chain originates from a study of CD8+CD57+ T cells in acquired aplastic anemia. CDR3 length: 13 residues. Deletions cut 5 bases from V and 12 bases from J, with 14 bases between. CDR1 and CDR2 from the germline V gene are SGHTA and FQGNSA. Profiling that covered TCR beta VDJ and CDR3 relied on genomic DNA as its template. TCRdb re-called the reads with MiXCR, one entry per CDR3 protein. This repertoire shows 450,000 to 600,000 distinct CDR3 sequences, roughly 34% found once; its top ten account for less than 0.85%. Patients who underwent sequencing had shown CD8+CD57+ cell expansion by flow cytometry. There were no patients without severe acquired aplastic anemia. Sampling of blood occurred while the patients had still received no therapy.

The sequencing input was sorted CD4+, CD8+, or CD8+CD57+ T cells (not recorded which) from PBMCs. This chain joins TRBV7-2 and TRBJ1-6; TRBD1 is a possible D gene (6 bases). The source of this sequence is a human donor with aplastic anemia. Here the CDR3 DNA reads TGTGCCAGCAGCCAGGGGATTCTGGAACCCCTCCACTTT. Its protein product is CASSQGILEPLHF.